This passage covers 2 T cell receptor beta chains from one sample sequenced in a study of cytomegalovirus exposure and HLA in healthy donors. Researchers ran the PCR with 60 Vbeta and 13 Jbeta primers. Some clones are missing from TCRdb's copy, which holds only in-frame ones; the method was immunoSEQ multiplex PCR. The sample records about 77,000 clones, 78% being singletons. Sequencing was performed on PBMCs. The receptors were gathered from a man aged 35-49 years in good health and CMV-seronegative.

CDR3 in DNA: TGCGCCAGCAGCATTGGACAGGCAAACACCATATATTTT. Its protein product is CASSIGQANTIYF. This chain links TRBV5-1 with TRBJ1-3, with TRBD1 matching 7 bases. Looked up from germline, CDR1 is SGHRS and CDR2 is YFSETQ. This CDR3 contains 13 residues. Unmatched junction bases numbered 4, after V lost 4 bases and J lost 6 bases.

The chain has TRBV6-5 and TRBJ1-2; D is possibly TRBD1 (6 bases). The CDR3 covers 14 residues. V was cut by 5 bases and J by 4 bases, with 14 bases left in between. In germline, CDR1 is MNHEY, CDR2 SVGAGI. The CDR3 bases are TGTGCCAGCAGTAACACCGGGACAAGCTATGGCTACACCTTC. Translation: CASSNTGTSYGYTF.